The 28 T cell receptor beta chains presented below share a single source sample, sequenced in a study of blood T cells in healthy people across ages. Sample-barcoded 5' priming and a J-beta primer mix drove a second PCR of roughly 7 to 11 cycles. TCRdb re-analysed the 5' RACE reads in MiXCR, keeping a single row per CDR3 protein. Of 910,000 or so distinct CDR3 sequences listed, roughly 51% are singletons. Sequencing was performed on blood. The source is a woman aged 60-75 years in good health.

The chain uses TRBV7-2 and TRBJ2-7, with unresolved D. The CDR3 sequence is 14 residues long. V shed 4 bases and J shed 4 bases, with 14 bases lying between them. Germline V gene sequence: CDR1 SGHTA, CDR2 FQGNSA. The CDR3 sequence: CASSSHGPMYEQYF. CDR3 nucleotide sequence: TGTGCCAGCAGCTCACACGGACCAATGTACGAGCAGTACTTC.

The CDR3 loop is CASSLWGQEYNEQFF. The CDR3 DNA follows: TGTGCCAGCAGCTTATGGGGACAAGAATACAATGAGCAGTTCTTC. The chain couples TRBV7-2 to TRBJ2-1; maybe TRBD1 (6 bases). Looked up from germline, CDR1 is SGHTA and CDR2 is FQGNSA. Trimming removed 2 bases from V and 4 bases from J, with 12 bases in between. The CDR3 consists of 15 residues.

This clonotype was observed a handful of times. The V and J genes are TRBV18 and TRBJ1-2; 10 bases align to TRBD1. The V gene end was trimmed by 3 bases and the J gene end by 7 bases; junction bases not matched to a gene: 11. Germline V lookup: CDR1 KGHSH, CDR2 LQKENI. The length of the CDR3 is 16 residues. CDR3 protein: CASSPTLARQGAGYTF. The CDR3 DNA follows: TGTGCCAGCTCACCCACCCTCGCCAGACAGGGGGCTGGCTACACCTTC.

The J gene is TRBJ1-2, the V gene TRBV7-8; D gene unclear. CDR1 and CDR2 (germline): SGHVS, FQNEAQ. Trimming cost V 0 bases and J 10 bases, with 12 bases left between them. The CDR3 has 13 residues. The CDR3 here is CASSLATAGDYTF. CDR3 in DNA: TGTGCCAGCAGCTTAGCTACGGCGGGCGACTACACCTTC.

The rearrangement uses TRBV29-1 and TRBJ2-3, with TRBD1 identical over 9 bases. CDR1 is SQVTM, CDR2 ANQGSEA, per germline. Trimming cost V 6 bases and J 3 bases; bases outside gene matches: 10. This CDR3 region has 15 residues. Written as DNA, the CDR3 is TGCAGCGTCCGGAGAGGGACAGGGTGGACAGATACGCAGTATTTT. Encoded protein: CSVRRGTGWTDTQYF.

The CDR3 spells CASSPIAGGVDTQYF. In DNA form, the CDR3 reads TGTGCCAGCAGTCCTATAGCGGGAGGGGTAGATACGCAGTATTTT. This rearrangement joins TRBV27 to TRBJ2-3, with TRBD2 identical over 11 bases. In germline, CDR1 is MNHEY, CDR2 SMNVEV (reference sequence). The CDR3 length is 15 residues. V lost 5 bases, J lost 5 bases, and 6 bases stayed unmatched.

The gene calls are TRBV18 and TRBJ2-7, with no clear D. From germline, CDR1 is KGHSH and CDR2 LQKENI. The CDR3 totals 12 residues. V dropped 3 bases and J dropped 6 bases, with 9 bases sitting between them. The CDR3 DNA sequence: TGTGCCAGCTCACCCCTAGATTCCGAGCAGTACTTC. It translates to CASSPLDSEQYF.

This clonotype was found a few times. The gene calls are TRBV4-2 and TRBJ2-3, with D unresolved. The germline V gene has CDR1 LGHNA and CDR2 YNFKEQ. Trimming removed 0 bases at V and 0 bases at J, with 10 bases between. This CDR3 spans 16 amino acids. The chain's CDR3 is CASSQDGTTSTDTQYF. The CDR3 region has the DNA TGTGCCAGCAGCCAAGATGGCACGACTAGCACAGATACGCAGTATTTT.

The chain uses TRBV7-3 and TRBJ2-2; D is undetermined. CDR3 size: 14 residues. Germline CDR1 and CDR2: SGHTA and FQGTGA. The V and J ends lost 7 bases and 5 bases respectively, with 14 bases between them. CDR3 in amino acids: CASTPARQTGELFF. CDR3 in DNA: TGTGCCAGCACCCCCGCTAGGCAAACCGGGGAGCTGTTTTTT.

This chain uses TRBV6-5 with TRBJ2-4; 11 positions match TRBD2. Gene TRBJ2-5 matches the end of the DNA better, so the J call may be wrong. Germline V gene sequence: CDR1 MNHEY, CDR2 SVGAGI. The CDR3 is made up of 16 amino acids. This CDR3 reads CASKLGLAGGQETQYF. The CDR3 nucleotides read TGTGCCAGCAAACTGGGGCTAGCGGGGGGACAAGAGACCCAGTACTTC.

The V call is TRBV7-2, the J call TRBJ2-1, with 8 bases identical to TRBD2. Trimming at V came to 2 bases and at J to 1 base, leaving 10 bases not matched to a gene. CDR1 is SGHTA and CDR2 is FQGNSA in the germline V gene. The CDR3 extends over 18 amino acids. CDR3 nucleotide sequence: TGTGCCAGCAGCTTAAAGGGACGTAGCGGGATTTCCTACAATGAGCAGTTCTTC. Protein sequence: CASSLKGRSGISYNEQFF.

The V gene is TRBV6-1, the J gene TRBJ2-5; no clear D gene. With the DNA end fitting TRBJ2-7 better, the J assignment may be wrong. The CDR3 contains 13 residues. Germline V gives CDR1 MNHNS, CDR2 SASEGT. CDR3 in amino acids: CASSDRFGDEQYF. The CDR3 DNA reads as TGTGCCAGCAGTGATAGGTTTGGGGACGAGCAGTACTTC.

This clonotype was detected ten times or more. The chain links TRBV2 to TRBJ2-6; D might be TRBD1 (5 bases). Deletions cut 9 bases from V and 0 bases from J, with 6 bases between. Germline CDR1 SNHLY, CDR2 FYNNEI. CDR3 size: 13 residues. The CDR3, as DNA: TGTGCCAGGCAGGGCTCTGGGGCCAACGTCCTGACTTTC. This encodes CARQGSGANVLTF.

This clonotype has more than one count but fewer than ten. The CDR3 region has the DNA TGTGCCAGCTCCGGACAGTATAGCACAGATACGCAGTATTTT. Amino acids: CASSGQYSTDTQYF. This chain links TRBV12-3 or TRBV12-4 with TRBJ2-3, with D possibly TRBD1 on 6 matching bases. Trimming shortened V by 8 bases and J by 0 bases, and 12 bases separated the two germline ends. The CDR3 is 14 amino acids.

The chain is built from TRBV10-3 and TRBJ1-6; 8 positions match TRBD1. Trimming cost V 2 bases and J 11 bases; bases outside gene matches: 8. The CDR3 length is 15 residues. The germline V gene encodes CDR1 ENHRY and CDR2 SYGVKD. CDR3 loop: CAISEGTGPWAPLHF. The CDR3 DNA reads TGTGCCATCAGTGAGGGGACAGGCCCATGGGCACCCCTCCACTTT.

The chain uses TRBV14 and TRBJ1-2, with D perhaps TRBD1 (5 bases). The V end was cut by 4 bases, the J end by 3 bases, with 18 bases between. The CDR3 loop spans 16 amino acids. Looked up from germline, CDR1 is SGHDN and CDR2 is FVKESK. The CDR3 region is CASSPVMGQEDYGYTF. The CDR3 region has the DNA TGTGCCAGCAGCCCGGTGATGGGGCAGGAGGACTATGGCTACACCTTC.

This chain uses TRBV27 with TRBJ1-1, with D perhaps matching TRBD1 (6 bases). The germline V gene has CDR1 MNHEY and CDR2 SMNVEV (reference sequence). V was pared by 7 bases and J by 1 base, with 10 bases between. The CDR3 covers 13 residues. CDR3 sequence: CASKGGQNTEAFF. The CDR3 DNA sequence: TGTGCCAGCAAAGGGGGGCAGAACACTGAAGCTTTCTTT.

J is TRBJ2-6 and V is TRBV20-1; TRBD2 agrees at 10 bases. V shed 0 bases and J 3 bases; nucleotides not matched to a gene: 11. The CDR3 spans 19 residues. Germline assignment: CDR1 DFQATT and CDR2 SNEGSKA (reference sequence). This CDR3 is CSARDLRLAGAGGANVLTF. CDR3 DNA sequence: TGCAGTGCTAGAGATCTAAGGCTAGCGGGAGCCGGTGGGGCCAACGTCCTGACTTTC.

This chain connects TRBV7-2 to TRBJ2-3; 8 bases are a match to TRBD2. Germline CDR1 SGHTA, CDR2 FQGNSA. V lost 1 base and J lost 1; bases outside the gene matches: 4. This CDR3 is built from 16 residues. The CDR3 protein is CASSLVSGIRTDTQYF. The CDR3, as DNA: TGTGCCAGCAGCTTAGTTAGCGGGATCCGCACAGATACGCAGTATTTT.

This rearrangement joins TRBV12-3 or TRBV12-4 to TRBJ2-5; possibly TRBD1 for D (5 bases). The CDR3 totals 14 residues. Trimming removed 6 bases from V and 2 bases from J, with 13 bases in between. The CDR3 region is CASSLHRPQETQYF. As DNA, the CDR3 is TGTGCCAGCAGCCTTCACAGGCCTCAAGAGACCCAGTACTTC.

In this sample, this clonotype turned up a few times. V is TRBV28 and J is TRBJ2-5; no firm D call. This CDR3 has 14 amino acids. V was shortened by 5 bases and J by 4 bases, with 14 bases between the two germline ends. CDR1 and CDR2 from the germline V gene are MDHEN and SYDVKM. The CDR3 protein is CASSTSWKGETQYF. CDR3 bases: TGTGCCAGCAGTACATCTTGGAAGGGAGAGACCCAGTACTTC.

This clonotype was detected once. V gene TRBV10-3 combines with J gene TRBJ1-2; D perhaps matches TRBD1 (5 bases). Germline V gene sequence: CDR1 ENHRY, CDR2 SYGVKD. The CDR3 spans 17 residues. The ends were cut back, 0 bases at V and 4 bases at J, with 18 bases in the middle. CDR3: CAISESGWGSTIYGYTF. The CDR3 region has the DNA TGTGCCATCAGTGAGTCCGGGTGGGGCAGCACGATCTATGGCTACACCTTC.

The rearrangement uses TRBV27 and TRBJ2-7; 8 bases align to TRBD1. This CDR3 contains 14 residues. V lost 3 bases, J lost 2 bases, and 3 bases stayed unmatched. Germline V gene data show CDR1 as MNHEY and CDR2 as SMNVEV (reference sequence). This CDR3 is CASSLDREAYEQYF. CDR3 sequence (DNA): TGTGCCAGCAGTTTGGACAGGGAGGCCTACGAGCAGTACTTC.

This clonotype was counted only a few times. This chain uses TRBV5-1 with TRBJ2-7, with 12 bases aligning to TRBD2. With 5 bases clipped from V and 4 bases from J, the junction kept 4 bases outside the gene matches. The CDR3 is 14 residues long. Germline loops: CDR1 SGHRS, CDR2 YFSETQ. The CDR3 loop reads CASRPSGRGYEQYF. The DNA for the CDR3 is TGCGCCAGCAGGCCTAGCGGGAGGGGATACGAGCAGTACTTC.

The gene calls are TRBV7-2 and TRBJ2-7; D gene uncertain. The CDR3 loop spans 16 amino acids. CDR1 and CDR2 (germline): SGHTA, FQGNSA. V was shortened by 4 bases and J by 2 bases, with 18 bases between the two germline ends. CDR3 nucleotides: TGTGCCAGCAGCTCAGAGACCCCATTGAGCCCCTACGAGCAGTACTTC. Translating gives CASSSETPLSPYEQYF.

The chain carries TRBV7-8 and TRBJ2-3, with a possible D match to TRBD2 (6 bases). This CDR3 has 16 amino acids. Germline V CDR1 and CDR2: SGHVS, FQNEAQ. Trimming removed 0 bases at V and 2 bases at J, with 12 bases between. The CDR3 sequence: CASSLARRGVTDTQYF. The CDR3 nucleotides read TGTGCCAGCAGCTTAGCTCGGCGCGGGGTCACAGATACGCAGTATTTT.

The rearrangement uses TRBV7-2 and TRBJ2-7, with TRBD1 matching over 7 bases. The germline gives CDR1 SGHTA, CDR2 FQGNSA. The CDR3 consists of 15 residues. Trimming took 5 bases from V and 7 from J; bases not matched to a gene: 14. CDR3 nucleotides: TGTGCCAGCAGCAGGGGGCAGGACGTCTACAATGAGCAGTACTTC. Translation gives CASSRGQDVYNEQYF.

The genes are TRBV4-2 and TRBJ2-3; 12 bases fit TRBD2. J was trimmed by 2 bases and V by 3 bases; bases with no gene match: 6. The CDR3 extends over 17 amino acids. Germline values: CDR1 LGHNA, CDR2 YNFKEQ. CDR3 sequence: CASSQRLAGETTDTQYF. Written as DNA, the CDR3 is TGTGCCAGCAGCCAGAGACTAGCGGGAGAGACCACAGATACGCAGTATTTT.